The 4 T cell receptor beta chains below were found in one sample sequenced in a study of vaccination and CD4 T cells after COVID-19. Scientists ran DNA taken from cultured CD4+ T cells through the Oncomine TCR Beta short-read assay for sequencing. TCRdb reprocessed the PCR reads via MiXCR and lists one record per CDR3 protein. There are 11,000 or so distinct CDR3 sequences in the sample; about 64% occur only once, and 11% to 15% lies in the top ten. Treatment here: approximately 11-day PBMC culture with coronavirus spike peptide pools or control peptides (ViraFEST assay). Their antigens are not known. Material: CD4+ T cells from blood, cultured in vitro. Every receptor here comes from a human donor who had recovered from COVID-19.

The chain has TRBV20-1 and TRBJ1-2, with 9 bases that match TRBD1. Per the germline V gene, CDR1 is DFQATT and CDR2 is SNEGSKA (reference sequence). This CDR3 spans 13 amino acids. The V gene end was trimmed by 5 bases and the J gene end by 4 bases; junction bases not matched to a gene: 5. CDR3 loop: CSAPTGGSYGYTF. The CDR3 DNA reads TGCAGTGCTCCAACAGGGGGCTCCTATGGCTACACCTTC.

This chain links TRBV20-1 with TRBJ1-1; D perhaps matches TRBD1 (6 bases). Germline V gene data show CDR1 as DFQATT and CDR2 as SNEGSKA (reference sequence). The CDR3 has 15 amino acids. The V and J ends lost 1 base and 3 bases respectively, with 15 bases between them. As DNA, the CDR3 is TGCAGTGCTAGAGTCCCCCCCGAGGGGGACACTGAAGCTTTCTTT. This gives the protein CSARVPPEGDTEAFF.

The genes are TRBV12-2 and TRBJ1-5; the table gives TRBD1 as D, unverified against the DNA. TRBV12-2 is a pseudogene locus. The CDR3 runs to 17 residues. The CDR3 coding sequence is TGTGCAAGTCGCTCAACCCTAGACTCGAGGGGTAATCAGCCCCAGCATTTT. Translated: CASRSTLDSRGNQPQHF.

V usage is TRBV6-1 and J usage is TRBJ1-4; no definite D call. The V gene lost 4 bases and the J gene lost 0 bases, with 9 bases spanning the gap. Germline assignment: CDR1 MNHNS and CDR2 SASEGT. CDR3 size: 15 residues. CDR3 coding DNA: TGTGCCAGCAGTGCCTACACGGCAACTAATGAAAAACTGTTTTTT. Amino acid sequence: CASSAYTATNEKLFF.